This TCR beta chain is drawn from a study of T cells in Graves' hyperthyroidism and ophthalmopathy. Study results and caveats: Ophthalmopathy cases were set apart from stable hyperthyroidism by a 13 V-J model. Within blood appeared most thyroid clonotypes that had expanded above 0.001.

Graves' hyperthyroidism showing no ophthalmopathy progression within 18 months was considered stable. For the diagnoses, clinical symptoms, serum thyroxine and TRAb, thyroid ultrasound and orbital computed tomography were used. Germline CDR1 and CDR2: SGHDT and YYEEEE. The CDR3 sequence is 12 residues long. Trimming removed 4 bases from V and 8 bases from J, with 12 bases in between. This clonotype was seen repeatedly, ten times or more. The target antigen is unknown. RNA transcripts were the template for amplifying TCR beta CDR3 regions. First-round RT-PCR targeting the TCR CDR3 was performed with the HTBI primer set. TCRdb called the multiplex PCR reads again in MiXCR, with one record for every CDR3 protein. Among about 480,000 distinct CDR3 sequences listed, 13% to 15% were seen once.

The specimen sequenced was blood. The TCR comes from a young woman with Graves' hyperthyroidism. This rearrangement joins TRBV5-6 to TRBJ1-1; D possibly corresponds to TRBD1 (5 bases). The CDR3 here is CASSRDYREAFF. The CDR3 DNA is TGTGCCAGCAGCAGGGACTACCGAGAAGCTTTCTTT.